The T cell receptor beta chain under discussion was sequenced for a study of identical twins. A universal primer site came from template switching; cDNA carried unique molecular identifiers. TCRdb used MiXCR to reprocess the 5' RACE reads, holding one entry per CDR3 protein. Of about 700,000 distinct CDR3 sequences in the sample, over 8.5% were seen once. This sample also belongs to another study, concerning yellow fever vaccine responses in identical twins.

The specimen sequenced was PBMCs. The receptor's source is a woman aged 18-29 years in good health.

DNA for the CDR3: TGCGCCAGCAGCTTGATCGCGGGGGCAACAGATACGCAGTATTTT. As protein: CASSLIAGATDTQYF. V is TRBV5-1 and J is TRBJ2-3, with D possibly matching TRBD2 (7 bases). Germline CDR1 SGHRS, CDR2 YFSETQ. The CDR3 covers 15 residues. Trimming stripped 1 base from V and 3 bases from J, with 12 bases between.